The 24 T cell receptor beta chains listed next were all sequenced from one sample in a study of prognosis after radiotherapy for stage I lung cancer. Genomic DNA was subjected to two-round multiplex PCR for amplification of TCR beta CDR3. Specific primers for each TRBV and TRBJ gene were what first-round PCR used. TCRdb reprocessed the multiplex PCR reads via MiXCR and lists one record per CDR3 protein. Among 15,000 to 20,000 distinct CDR3 sequences listed, over 25% were seen once. Specimen: PBMCs, collected before or after stereotactic body radiation therapy (not recorded which). The receptors were sampled from a donor over 45 with non-small cell lung cancer.

The chain uses TRBV7-2 and TRBJ2-1; TRBD2 might be the D (5 bases). Germline V CDR1 and CDR2: SGHTA, FQGNSA. This CDR3 region has 15 residues. Between the trimmed V and J ends, which lost 0 bases and 8 bases, there was a span of 14 bases. The CDR3 sequence: CASSLASGSAYEQFF. DNA for the CDR3: TGTGCCAGCAGCTTAGCCAGCGGCAGTGCGTATGAGCAGTTCTTC.

This clonotype was observed at least ten times. The rearrangement uses TRBV9 and TRBJ2-1, with 13 bases aligning to TRBD2. The CDR3 runs 17 residues. Germline V gene lookup returns CDR1 SGDLS and CDR2 YYNGEE. Unmatched junction bases numbered 5, after V lost 0 bases and J lost 5 bases. As DNA, the CDR3 is TGTGCCAGCAGCGTAGCAGGGACTAGCGGGGAAGACAATGAGCAGTTCTTC. Residues: CASSVAGTSGEDNEQFF. Complete variable domain (other parts from reference TRBV9 and TRBJ2-1): DSGVTQTPKHLITATGQRVTLRCSPRSGDLSVYWYQQSLDQGLQFLIQYYNGEERAKGNILERFSAQQFPDLHSELNLSSLELGDSALYFCASSVAGTSGEDNEQFFGPGTRLTVL.

This clonotype was found many times. The chain has TRBV20-1 and TRBJ1-2; 7 positions match TRBD1. Germline V gene sequence: CDR1 DFQATT, CDR2 SNEGSKA (reference sequence). The length of the CDR3 is 14 residues. V shed 6 bases and J 4 bases; nucleotides not matched to a gene: 11. The CDR3 reads CSALGEGAGYGYTF. CDR3 coding DNA: TGCAGTGCCCTGGGGGAGGGGGCTGGCTATGGCTACACCTTC.

Concerning this clonotype itself: This is likely an artifact of a read error, given a far larger clone one base away. The chain recombines TRBV6-5 with TRBJ1-6; TRBD1 agrees at 7 bases. The CDR3 sequence is 16 residues long. J was trimmed by 9 bases and V by 6 bases; bases with no gene match: 14. Germline CDR1 MNHEY, CDR2 SVGAGI. Here the CDR3 reads CASSKTTGATGSPLHF. CDR3 sequence (DNA): TGTGCCAGCAGCAAGACCACAGGGGCCACTGGTTCACCCCTCCACTTT.

At least ten counts were recorded for this clonotype. The chain combines TRBV9 with TRBJ2-5; 9 bases are a match to TRBD2. V shed 3 bases, J shed 5 bases, and the junction held 5 bases outside the gene matches. CDR3 size: 14 residues. Looked up from germline, CDR1 is SGDLS and CDR2 is YYNGEE. Written as DNA, the CDR3 is TGTGCCAGCAGCGAGGGCGGGAGGGCTGAGACCCAGTACTTC. This sequence encodes CASSEGGRAETQYF.

This clonotype has a count of ten or more. V usage is TRBV3-1 and J usage is TRBJ1-1, with 7 bases identical to TRBD1. In germline, CDR1 is LGHDT, CDR2 YNNKEL (reference sequence). The CDR3 runs 15 residues. V lost 5 bases to trimming and J lost 4 bases; unmatched junction nucleotides: 10. The CDR3 coding sequence is TGTGCCAGCAGCACGCGACAGGGCGGGGGCACTGAAGCTTTCTTT. Protein: CASSTRQGGGTEAFF. Based on the CDR3 plus reference TRBV3-1 and TRBJ1-1, the full variable domain is DTAVSQTPKYLVTQMGNDKSIKCEQNLGHDTMYWYKQDSKKFLKIMFSYNNKELIINETVPNRFSPKSPDKAHLNLHINSLELGDSAVYFCASSTRQGGGTEAFFGQGTRLTVV.

V gene TRBV30 combines with J gene TRBJ2-1; possible D gene TRBD2, 5 bases. The V gene's germline CDR1 is GTSNPN and CDR2 SVGIG (reference sequence). Trimming removed 2 bases at V and 5 bases at J, with 10 bases between. The CDR3 contains 13 residues. The CDR3 nucleotides read TGTGCCTGGAGTTATGCGGGTAACAATGAGCAGTTCTTC. It translates to CAWSYAGNNEQFF. Full variable domain (missing parts from reference TRBV30 and TRBJ2-1): SQTIHQWPATLVQPVGSPLSLECTVEGTSNPNLYWYRQAAGRGLQLLFYSVGIGQISSEVPQNLSASRPQDRQFILSSKKLLLSDSGFYLCAWSYAGNNEQFFGPGTRLTVL.

This clonotype was seen at least ten times. The J gene is TRBJ2-1, the V gene TRBV20-1; D is possibly TRBD1 or TRBD2 (5 bases each). The V gene lost 0 bases and the J gene lost 8 bases, with 17 bases spanning the gap. Germline loops: CDR1 DFQATT, CDR2 SNEGSKA (reference sequence). The CDR3 has 15 residues. CDR3 nucleotides: TGCAGTGCTAGAGACCGGGGCAGGACCTTAGATGAGCAGTTCTTC. This sequence encodes CSARDRGRTLDEQFF.

This clonotype was counted many times. V usage is TRBV19 and J usage is TRBJ2-3; maybe TRBD2 (5 bases). The CDR3 sequence is 14 residues long. Germline V gene sequence: CDR1 LNHDA, CDR2 SQIVND (reference sequence). The V gene lost 10 bases and the J gene lost 1 base, with 15 bases spanning the gap. The CDR3 loop reads CATWSLEGTDTQYF. Here the CDR3 DNA reads TGTGCCACCTGGAGCTTGGAGGGCACAGATACGCAGTATTTT.

This clonotype was picked up many times. The rearrangement links TRBV9 to TRBJ2-1, with D maybe TRBD2 (6 bases). The V end was cut by 3 bases, the J end by 4 bases, with 14 bases between. Germline V gene data show CDR1 as SGDLS and CDR2 as YYNGEE. The CDR3 totals 15 residues. The CDR3 bases are TGTGCCAGCAGCGCCCTTTTAGCGGCGTACAATGAGCAGTTCTTC. As protein: CASSALLAAYNEQFF.

This clonotype has a count of ten or more. V usage is TRBV5-1 and J usage is TRBJ2-3; the match to TRBD1 covers 7 bases. CDR3 size: 13 residues. Losses at the gene ends were 4 bases for V and 5 bases for J; bases not matched to a gene: 4. From germline, CDR1 is SGHRS and CDR2 YFSETQ. CDR3: CASSTGTEDTQYF. CDR3 nucleotides: TGCGCCAGCAGCACCGGGACAGAAGATACGCAGTATTTT.

This clonotype is classed as medium-sized. The CDR3 region has the DNA TGTGCCAGCAGTTCCTCCTGGGGAAAGGAGACCCAGTACTTC. Translated, it gives CASSSSWGKETQYF. The chain joins TRBV28 to TRBJ2-5; D is ambiguous. CDR1 is MDHEN, CDR2 SYDVKM, per germline. V lost 4 bases to trimming and J lost 5 bases, with 14 bases between them. The CDR3 totals 14 residues.

This clonotype was recorded at least ten times. The chain uses TRBV5-1 and TRBJ2-5; maybe TRBD1 (5 bases). Germline lookup yields CDR1 SGHRS and CDR2 YFSETQ. The CDR3 runs 13 residues. V lost 2 bases and J 1 base, leaving 6 bases between the germline ends. CDR3 region: CASSFQGQETQYF. The CDR3 DNA reads TGCGCCAGCAGCTTCCAGGGCCAAGAGACCCAGTACTTC.

Comments on this clonotype: A junction end diverges from the germline sequence, so it may reflect a read error. The chain couples TRBV19 to TRBJ2-3; possible D gene TRBD1, 6 bases. Germline V CDR1 and CDR2: LNHDA, SQIVND (reference sequence). The CDR3 sequence is 15 residues long. The CDR3 is CASSIADSGTYTQYF. The CDR3 bases are TGTGCCAGTAGTATAGCGGACAGTGGCACATATACGCAGTATTTT.

This clonotype has a count of ten or more. The chain has TRBV5-4 and TRBJ2-5; 7 bases are shared with TRBD2. CDR1 SGHNT and CDR2 YYREEE come from the germline V gene (reference sequence). Unmatched junction bases numbered 9, after V lost 3 bases and J lost 4 bases. CDR3 length: 15 residues. The DNA for the CDR3 is TGTGCCAGCAGCTCTAGTGCGGGAGCGGTAGAGACCCAGTACTTC. Residues: CASSSSAGAVETQYF.

The table lists this clonotype with many counts. The chain couples TRBV10-3 to TRBJ2-5; the match to TRBD1 covers 7 bases. V lost 6 bases, J lost 4 bases, and 11 bases stayed unmatched. Germline lookup yields CDR1 ENHRY and CDR2 SYGVKD. The CDR3 totals 15 residues. The CDR3 spells CAISKTGVGGETQYF. For the CDR3, the DNA is TGTGCCATCAGCAAAACAGGGGTTGGTGGAGAGACCCAGTACTTC.

This clonotype has at least ten counts. The rearrangement uses TRBV9 and TRBJ2-3; 10 nucleotides align to TRBD2. The CDR3 extends over 13 amino acids. V trimming: 3 bases; J trimming: 6 bases; junction bases outside the gene matches: 1. Germline V gene sequence: CDR1 SGDLS, CDR2 YYNGEE. CDR3 coding DNA: TGTGCCAGCAGCGAGGGACTAGCGGATACGCAGTATTTT. This encodes CASSEGLADTQYF.

A remark on this clonotype: A much larger clonotype is one base distant, so this may be a read error. This chain links TRBV14 with TRBJ2-3, with TRBD1 identical over 8 bases. Germline V gives CDR1 SGHDN, CDR2 FVKESK. This CDR3 spans 17 amino acids. Written as DNA, the CDR3 is TGTTCCAGCAGCTGGACAGGGATGTTTTCACACACAGATACGCAGTATTTT. Translated: CSSSWTGMFSHTDTQYF.

This clonotype was recorded many times. The chain uses TRBV29-1 and TRBJ1-2; no clear D. The germline V and J ends were trimmed by 0 bases and 8 bases, with 13 bases remaining between them. Germline V gives CDR1 SQVTM, CDR2 ANQGSEA. The length of the CDR3 is 13 residues. As DNA, the CDR3 is TGCAGCGTTGAAGAAATCGGGGAGGTCGGCTACACCTTC. This sequence encodes CSVEEIGEVGYTF.

This clonotype was recorded many times. The genes are TRBV9 and TRBJ2-1; 14 bases agree with TRBD2. After removal of 3 bases from V and 12 bases from J, the junction contained 8 bases not matched to a gene. The CDR3 sequence is 15 residues long. Germline CDR1 is SGDLS and CDR2 is YYNGEE. This chain's CDR3 is CASSEAGTSGSGQFF. CDR3 bases: TGTGCCAGCAGCGAAGCCGGGACTAGCGGGAGTGGGCAGTTCTTC.

Ten or more counts support this clonotype. The junction differs from germline at one of its ends, possibly a read error. The chain combines TRBV19 with TRBJ1-3; no clear D. Per germline, CDR1 LNHDA and CDR2 SQIVND (reference sequence). The CDR3 extends over 15 amino acids. CDR3 nucleotides: TGTGCCAGTAGTATAGATCTGGACTCTGGAAACGCCATATATTTT. This translates into CASSIDLDSGNAIYF. Drawing the rest from reference TRBV19 and TRBJ1-3, the complete variable domain is DGGITQSPKYLFRKEGQNVTLSCEQNLNHDAMYWYRQDPGQGLRLIYYSQIVNDFQKGDIAEGYSVSREKKESFPLTVTSAQKNPTAFYLCASSIDLDSGNAIYFGEGSWLTVV.

This clonotype was counted at least ten times. V gene TRBV6-5 combines with J gene TRBJ1-1; tentative D call: TRBD1 (5 bases). V was shortened by 1 base and J by 9 bases, with 9 bases between the two germline ends. Germline V CDR1 and CDR2: MNHEY, SVGAGI. The CDR3 covers 12 residues. The CDR3 reads CASSYYRGQAFF. CDR3 bases: TGTGCCAGCAGTTACTATCGGGGACAAGCTTTCTTT.

With regard to this clonotype: It is likely a read error, because the conserved phenylalanine at the end of the CDR3 is missing. This sequence joins TRBV28 and TRBJ1-2, with D perhaps TRBD1 (5 bases). The CDR3 totals 15 residues. Germline V gene sequence: CDR1 MDHEN, CDR2 SYDVKM. As DNA, the CDR3 is TGTGCCAGCAGTCCAGGTGGGGCTACTAATTATGGCTACACCCTC. Translating it yields CASSPGGATNYGYTL.

With regard to this clonotype: This may come from a read error, since a much larger clone is one base off. The J gene is TRBJ1-1, the V gene TRBV30; D is unresolved. There are 12 residues in the CDR3. Trimming removed 3 bases at V and 8 bases at J, with 13 bases between. The germline CDR1 and CDR2 sequences are GTSNPN and SVGIG (reference sequence). This chain's CDR3 is CAWSDNGREAFF. As DNA, the CDR3 is TGTGCCTGGAGCGATAACGGCCGGGAAGCTTTCTTT.